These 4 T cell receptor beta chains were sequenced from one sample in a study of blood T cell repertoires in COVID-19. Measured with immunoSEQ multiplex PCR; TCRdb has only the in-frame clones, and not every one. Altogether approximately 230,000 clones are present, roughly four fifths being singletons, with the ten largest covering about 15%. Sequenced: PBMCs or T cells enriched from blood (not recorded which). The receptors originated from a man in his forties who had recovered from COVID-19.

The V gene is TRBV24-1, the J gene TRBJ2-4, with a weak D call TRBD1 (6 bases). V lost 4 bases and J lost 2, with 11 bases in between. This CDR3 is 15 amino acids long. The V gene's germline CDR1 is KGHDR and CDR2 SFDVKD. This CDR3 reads CATSENGTPKNIQYF. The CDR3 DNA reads TGTGCCACCAGTGAGAACGGGACACCCAAAAACATTCAGTACTTC.

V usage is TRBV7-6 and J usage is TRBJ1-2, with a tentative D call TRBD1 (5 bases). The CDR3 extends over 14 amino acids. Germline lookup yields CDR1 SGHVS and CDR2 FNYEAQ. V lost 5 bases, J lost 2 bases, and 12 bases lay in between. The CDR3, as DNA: TGTGCCAGCAGCCCTGGGAGGGGCAACTATGGCTACACCTTC. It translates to CASSPGRGNYGYTF.

This chain's CDR3 is CASSEYRGGRTSYEQYF. CDR3 sequence (DNA): TGTGCCAGCAGTGAATATAGGGGGGGGCGGACGTCCTACGAGCAGTACTTC. The genes are TRBV25-1 and TRBJ2-7, with a weak D call TRBD2 (7 bases). Germline-derived CDR1 and CDR2 are MGHDK and SYGVNS. The CDR3 sequence is 17 residues long. The V end lost 0 bases, the J end lost 1 base, and 16 bases lay between the germline ends.

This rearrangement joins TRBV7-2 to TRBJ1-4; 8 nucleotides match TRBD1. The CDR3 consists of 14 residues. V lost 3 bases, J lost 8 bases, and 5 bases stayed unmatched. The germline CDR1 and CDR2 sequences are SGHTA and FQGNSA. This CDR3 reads CASSLDREQEKLFF. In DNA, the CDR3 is TGTGCCAGCAGCTTGGACAGGGAGCAGGAAAAACTGTTTTTT.